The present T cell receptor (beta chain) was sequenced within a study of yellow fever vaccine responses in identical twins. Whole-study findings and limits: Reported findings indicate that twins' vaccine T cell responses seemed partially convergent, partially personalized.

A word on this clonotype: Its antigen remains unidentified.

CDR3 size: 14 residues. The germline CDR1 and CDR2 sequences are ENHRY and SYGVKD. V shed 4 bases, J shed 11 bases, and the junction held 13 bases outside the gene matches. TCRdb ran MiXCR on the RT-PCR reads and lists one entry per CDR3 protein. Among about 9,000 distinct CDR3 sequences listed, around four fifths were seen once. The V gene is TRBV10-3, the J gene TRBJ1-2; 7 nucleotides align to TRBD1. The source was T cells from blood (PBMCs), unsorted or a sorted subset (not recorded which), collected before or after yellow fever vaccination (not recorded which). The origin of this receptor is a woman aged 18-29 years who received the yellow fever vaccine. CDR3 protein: CAISGPGRQGEYTF. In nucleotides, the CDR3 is TGTGCCATCAGTGGGCCTGGACGACAGGGAGAGTACACCTTC.